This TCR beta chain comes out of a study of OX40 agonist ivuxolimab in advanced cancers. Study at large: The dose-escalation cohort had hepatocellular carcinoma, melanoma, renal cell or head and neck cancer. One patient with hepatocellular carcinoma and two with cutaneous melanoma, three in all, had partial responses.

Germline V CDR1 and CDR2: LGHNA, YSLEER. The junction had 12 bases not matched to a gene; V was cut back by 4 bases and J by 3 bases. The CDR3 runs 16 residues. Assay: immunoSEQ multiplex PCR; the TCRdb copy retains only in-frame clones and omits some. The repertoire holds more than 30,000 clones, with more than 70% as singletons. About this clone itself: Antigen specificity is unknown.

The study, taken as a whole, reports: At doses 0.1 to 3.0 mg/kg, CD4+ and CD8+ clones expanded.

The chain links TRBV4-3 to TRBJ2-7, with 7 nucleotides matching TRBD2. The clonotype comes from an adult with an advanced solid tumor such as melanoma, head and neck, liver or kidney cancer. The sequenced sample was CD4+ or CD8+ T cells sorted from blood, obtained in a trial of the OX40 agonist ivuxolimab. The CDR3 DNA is TGCGCCAGCAGCCCCCAAAGGGCTAGCGGCCTCTACGAGCAGTACTTC. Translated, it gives CASSPQRASGLYEQYF.